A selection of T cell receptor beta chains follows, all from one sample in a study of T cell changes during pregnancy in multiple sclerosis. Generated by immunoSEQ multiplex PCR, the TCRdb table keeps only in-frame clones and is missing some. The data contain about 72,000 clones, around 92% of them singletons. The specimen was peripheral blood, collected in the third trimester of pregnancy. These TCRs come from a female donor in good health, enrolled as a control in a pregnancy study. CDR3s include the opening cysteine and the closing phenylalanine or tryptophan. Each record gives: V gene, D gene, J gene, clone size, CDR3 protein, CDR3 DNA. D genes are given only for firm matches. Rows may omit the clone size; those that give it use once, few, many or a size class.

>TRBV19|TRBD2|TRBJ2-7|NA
CASTHSREDSYEQYF
TGTGCCAGTACCCACTCGCGGGAGGACTCCTACGAGCAGTACTTC
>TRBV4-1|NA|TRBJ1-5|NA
CASSQGGGVSSVQPQHF
TGCGCCAGCAGCCAAGGGGGCGGGGTGTCCTCTGTTCAGCCCCAGCATTTT
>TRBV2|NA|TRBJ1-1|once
CAGSEEAGTEAFF
TGTGCCGGGTCGGAAGAGGCCGGCACTGAAGCTTTCTTT
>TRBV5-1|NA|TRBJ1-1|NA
CASSSMTGNTEAFF
TGCGCCAGCAGCTCTATGACGGGGAACACTGAAGCTTTCTTT
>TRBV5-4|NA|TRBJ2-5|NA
CASRYDRYQETQYF
TGTGCCAGCAGGTATGACAGGTACCAAGAGACCCAGTACTTC
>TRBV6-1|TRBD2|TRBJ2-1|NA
CASSEVRLAAYNEQFF
TGTGCCAGCAGTGAAGTGAGACTAGCGGCCTACAATGAGCAGTTCTTC
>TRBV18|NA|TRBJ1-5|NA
CASSLRTDGNQPQHF
TGTGCCAGCTCACTGCGGACAGACGGCAATCAGCCCCAGCATTTT
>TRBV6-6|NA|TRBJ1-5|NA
CASSYREGQPQHF
TGTGCCAGCAGTTACAGGGAGGGCCAGCCCCAGCATTTT
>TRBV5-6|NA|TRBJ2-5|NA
CASSWAGNQETQYF
TGTGCCAGCAGCTGGGCGGGGAACCAAGAGACCCAGTACTTC
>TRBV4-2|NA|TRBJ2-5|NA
CASSQDGLVQETQYF
TGTGCCAGCAGCCAAGATGGTCTAGTTCAAGAGACCCAGTACTTC
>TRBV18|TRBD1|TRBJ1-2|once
CASSPGTGANYGYTF
TGTGCCAGCTCGCCCGGGACAGGGGCTAACTATGGCTACACCTTC
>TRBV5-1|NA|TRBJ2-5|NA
CASSLAGWEQETQYF
TGCGCCAGCAGCTTGGCCGGGTGGGAGCAAGAGACCCAGTACTTC
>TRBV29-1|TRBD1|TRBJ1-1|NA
CSVGTGGNTEAFF
TGCAGCGTTGGGACAGGTGGGAACACTGAAGCTTTCTTT
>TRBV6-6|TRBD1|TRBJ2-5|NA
CASSSRQGLDKTQYF
TGTGCCAGCAGTTCGCGACAGGGTCTTGATAAGACCCAGTACTTC
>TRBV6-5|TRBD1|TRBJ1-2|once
CASSRTGDYGYTF
TGTGCCAGCAGTAGGACAGGGGACTATGGCTACACCTTC
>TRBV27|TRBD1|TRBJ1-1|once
CATQGALNTEAFF
TGTGCCACCCAGGGGGCCCTGAACACTGAAGCTTTCTTT
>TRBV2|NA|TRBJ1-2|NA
CASSGDSSYHGYTF
TGTGCCAGCAGTGGTGATAGTAGCTACCATGGCTACACCTTC
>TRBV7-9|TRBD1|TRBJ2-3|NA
CASSLWDRGPDTQYF
TGTGCCAGCAGCTTATGGGACAGGGGACCAGATACGCAGTATTTT
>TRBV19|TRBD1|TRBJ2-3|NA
CASSLGQGALTQYF
TGTGCCAGTAGCCTTGGACAGGGGGCGCTTACGCAGTATTTT
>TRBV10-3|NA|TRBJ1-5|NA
CAISESEADGNQPQHF
TGTGCCATCAGTGAGTCGGAGGCTGATGGCAATCAGCCCCAGCATTTT
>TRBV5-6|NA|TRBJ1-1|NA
CASSLARGQRNTEAFF
TGTGCCAGCAGCTTGGCCCGGGGACAAAGGAACACTGAAGCTTTCTTT
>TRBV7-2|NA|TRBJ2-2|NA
CASSVGLTENTGELFF
TGTGCCAGCAGCGTAGGCCTGACAGAGAACACCGGGGAGCTGTTTTTT
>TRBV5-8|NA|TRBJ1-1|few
CASSLASNPTEAFF
TGTGCCAGCAGCTTGGCCTCTAATCCCACTGAAGCTTTCTTT
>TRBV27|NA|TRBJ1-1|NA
CASSQGYTEAFF
TGTGCCTCAAGTCAGGGTTACACTGAAGCTTTCTTT
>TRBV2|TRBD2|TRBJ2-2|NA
CASSLAGGGTGELFF
TGTGCCAGCAGTTTAGCGGGGGGGGGCACCGGGGAGCTGTTTTTT
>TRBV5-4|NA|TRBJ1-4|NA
CASSSRTPTTNEKLFF
TGTGCCAGCAGCTCCCGGACTCCTACAACTAATGAAAAACTGTTTTTT
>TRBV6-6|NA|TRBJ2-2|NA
CAARELSTGELFF
TGTGCCGCCCGAGAATTGAGCACCGGGGAGCTGTTTTTT